The 5 T cell receptor beta chains listed next were all sequenced from one sample in a study of blood T cells in healthy people across ages. A second about 7 to 12 cycle PCR used barcoded and J-beta primers. MiXCR was run by TCRdb on the 5' RACE reads, yielding one entry per CDR3 protein. This table has roughly 2 million distinct CDR3 sequences, around 50% appearing once. Sample: blood. These receptors were obtained from a woman in her forties in good health.

In this sample, this clonotype turned up a few times. The J gene is TRBJ2-1, the V gene TRBV27; tentatively, D is TRBD2 (5 bases). V was trimmed by 5 bases and J by 12 bases, leaving 11 bases between them. CDR3 length equals 11 residues. The V gene's germline CDR1 is MNHEY and CDR2 SMNVEV (reference sequence). This CDR3 is CASSKSGGQFF. The CDR3 DNA sequence: TGTGCCAGCAGTAAGAGCGGTGGGCAGTTCTTC.

Comment on this clonotype: The junction does not match germline at one end; this may be a read error. The CDR3 sequence is CASSSITPVAKNIQYF. As DNA, the CDR3 is TGTGCTAGCAGTTCAATTACTCCGGTGGCCAAAAACATTCAGTACTTC. V gene TRBV6-5 combines with J gene TRBJ2-4, with D uncertain. CDR1 MNHEY and CDR2 SVGAGI come from the germline V gene. The CDR3 spans 16 residues.

In this sample, this clonotype turned up a few times. The chain recombines TRBV4-1 with TRBJ2-4; 10 bases map to TRBD1. Germline-derived CDR1 and CDR2 are MGHRA and YSYEKL. V shed 2 bases and J 4 bases; nucleotides not matched to a gene: 5. This CDR3 comprises 16 residues. The DNA for the CDR3 is TGCGCCAGCAGCCAAAGGGGGGACAGGGGAAAAAACATTCAGTACTTC. The encoded protein is CASSQRGDRGKNIQYF.

The chain joins TRBV4-2 to TRBJ1-5; no clear D gene. CDR3 length: 15 amino acids. The germline V gene has CDR1 LGHNA and CDR2 YNFKEQ. V was shortened by 1 base and J by 7 bases, with 14 bases between the two germline ends. In DNA, the CDR3 is TGTGCCAGCAGCCAAGCCTCAGGCCCGGGACAGCCCCAGCATTTT. It encodes CASSQASGPGQPQHF.

This chain joins TRBV12-3 or TRBV12-4 and TRBJ1-2; a possible D gene is TRBD1 (6 bases). The CDR3 extends over 13 amino acids. Between the trimmed V and J ends, which lost 5 bases and 7 bases, there was a span of 14 bases. The CDR3 loop is CASSANRVRGYTF. CDR3 coding DNA: TGTGCCAGCAGTGCGAACAGGGTGCGTGGCTACACCTTC.